This T cell receptor (beta chain) was sequenced for a study of T-cell reconstitution after alpha-beta-depleted transplantation in children. It was with unique molecular identifiers that the TCRbeta library was prepared. TCRdb re-called the PCR reads with MiXCR, one entry per CDR3 protein. This sample has about 6,500 distinct CDR3 sequences, with around 10% found just once. Germline CDR1 reads MNHEY; CDR2 reads SVGAGI. The J segment lost 1 base and the V segment lost 9 bases, leaving 5 bases of the junction unmatched. The CDR3 contains 13 residues. This clonotype was detected ten times or more. V is TRBV6-5 and J is TRBJ1-1; 7 bases are a match to TRBD1. Sequenced here: PBMCs, mostly from graft donor cells, sampled 180 days after TCRalphabeta/CD19-depleted stem cell transplant. This TCR was sampled from a child younger than two who had a stem cell transplant for acute myeloid leukemia, so the T cells may come from the graft donor. CDR3 residues: CASTRGANTEAFF. The CDR3 region has the DNA TGTGCCAGTACCAGGGGGGCGAACACTGAAGCTTTCTTT.